This TCR beta chain was profiled in a study of blood T cell repertoires in COVID-19. At the level of the study: Material from acute and convalescent COVID-19 was sourced from the United States, Italy and Spain. Sample material is recorded as cDNA or gDNA derived from T cells, B-cell-depleted T cells, or PBMCs.

Original methodology: Researchers report that nucleated cell counts were estimated from reference gene primer amplification. The assay was immunoSEQ multiplex PCR, and TCRdb's table has in-frame clones only and misses some. The DNA was the basis for D and trimming; V, J and clone size are from that table. Here the sample spans around 140,000 clones, more than 60% being singletons. In its sample, this clone was seen once. This CDR3 is built from 14 residues. Trimming cost V 3 bases and J 2 bases; bases outside gene matches: 2. The germline gives CDR1 SGDLS, CDR2 YYNGEE. Sequencing input: peripheral blood. The chain carries TRBV9 and TRBJ1-1, with TRBD1 matching 9 bases. The TCR was taken from an older woman with acute or convalescent COVID-19. CDR3 nucleotides: TGTGCCAGCAGCGAAACAGGGGGCAACACTGAAGCTTTCTTT. Amino acids: CASSETGGNTEAFF.